A single sample gave rise to the 8 T cell receptor beta chains below, sequenced in a study of cytomegalovirus exposure and HLA in healthy donors. The PCR contained 60 Vbeta and 13 Jbeta primers. The method was immunoSEQ multiplex PCR; TCRdb's version includes in-frame clones alone and lacks a portion of them. The sample includes some 170,000 clones, just under 80% seen only once; the top ten take approximately 10%. The sequenced material came from PBMCs. The receptor set was obtained from a man aged 18 to 30 in good health and CMV-seropositive.

This chain joins TRBV7-9 and TRBJ2-2; a possible D gene is TRBD2 (6 bases). CDR1 is SEHNR and CDR2 is FQNEAQ in the germline V gene (reference sequence). This CDR3 spans 17 amino acids. V gave up 7 bases and J gave up 2 bases, with 20 bases separating them. The DNA of the CDR3 is TGTGCCAGCATCAGAGTGGGGGGTTTTGAAAACACCGGGGAGCTGTTTTTT. This encodes CASIRVGGFENTGELFF.

The V and J genes are TRBV4-1 and TRBJ2-7; 10 bases align to TRBD2. The CDR3 is made up of 17 amino acids. V shed 0 bases, J shed 3 bases, and the junction held 8 bases outside the gene matches. CDR1 MGHRA and CDR2 YSYEKL come from the germline V gene. This CDR3 reads CASSQDFPTSGYYEQYF. The CDR3 region has the DNA TGCGCCAGCAGCCAAGATTTTCCGACTAGCGGGTACTACGAGCAGTACTTC.

Only a few counts were recorded for this clone. The chain has TRBV7-2 and TRBJ2-3, with 9 nucleotides matching TRBD2. The CDR3 runs 15 residues. With 4 bases clipped from V and 4 bases from J, the junction kept 6 bases outside the gene matches. CDR1 and CDR2 from the germline V gene are SGHTA and FQGNSA. CDR3 nucleotide sequence: TGTGCCAGCAGCTCCGTAGCGGGAGTCGCAGATACGCAGTATTTT. This encodes CASSSVAGVADTQYF.

The chain recombines TRBV19 with TRBJ1-1; D possibly corresponds to TRBD1 (5 bases). The CDR3 sequence is 13 residues long. The V end lost 4 bases, the J end lost 1 base, and 7 bases lay between the germline ends. The germline V gene encodes CDR1 LNHDA and CDR2 SQIVND (reference sequence). CDR3 sequence: CASSTTANTEAFF. In DNA, the CDR3 is TGTGCCAGTAGTACGACAGCGAACACTGAAGCTTTCTTT.

This clone was seen a handful of times. This chain uses TRBV4-1 with TRBJ1-1, with D uncertain. The CDR3 extends over 15 amino acids. Germline CDR1 is MGHRA and CDR2 is YSYEKL. V was shortened by 0 bases and J by 4 bases, with 12 bases between the two germline ends. The CDR3 DNA is TGCGCCAGCAGCCAAGAAACCGGAGGGTTCACTGAAGCTTTCTTT. It codes for CASSQETGGFTEAFF.

The V gene is TRBV28, the J gene TRBJ1-2, with 9 bases fitting TRBD1. With V trimmed by 4 bases and J by 0 bases, 9 bases remained unmatched. From germline, CDR1 is MDHEN and CDR2 SYDVKM. CDR3 length: 17 residues. The CDR3 DNA reads TGTGCCAGCAGTTCTTCCGGGACAGGGTTCACTAACTATGGCTACACCTTC. It encodes CASSSSGTGFTNYGYTF.

V is TRBV7-8 and J is TRBJ1-1, with D perhaps matching TRBD1 (5 bases). The V end was cut by 2 bases, the J end by 0 bases, with 13 bases between. The CDR3 is 16 amino acids. The germline V gene has CDR1 SGHVS and CDR2 FQNEAQ. CDR3 region: CASSLPTDSVNTEAFF. The CDR3, as DNA: TGTGCCAGCAGCTTACCGACAGATTCGGTGAACACTGAAGCTTTCTTT. Supplemented by reference TRBV7-8 and TRBJ1-1, the full variable domain reads GAGVSQSPRYKVAKRGQDVALRCDPISGHVSLFWYQQALGQGPEFLTYFQNEAQLDKSGLPSDRFFAERPEGSVSTLKIQRTQQEDSAVYLCASSLPTDSVNTEAFFGQGTRLTVV.

The chain employs TRBV9 and TRBJ1-1; 8 positions agree with TRBD1. CDR3 length: 15 residues. CDR1 is SGDLS, CDR2 YYNGEE, per germline. The junction had 6 bases not matched to a gene; V was cut back by 4 bases and J by 1 base. The CDR3 region has the DNA TGTGCCAGCAGCTCGTCCGGGACAGGGAACACTGAAGCTTTCTTT. Translation: CASSSSGTGNTEAFF.